The sequence of this T cell receptor beta chain was determined in a study of CD8+CD57+ T cells in acquired aplastic anemia. On the study more broadly: CD4+ and CD8+ cells, once sorted, gave DNA averaging about 3 ug.

CDR1 is LNHDA and CDR2 is SQIVND in the germline V gene (reference sequence). The germline V and J ends were trimmed by 6 bases and 0 bases, with 7 bases remaining between them. This CDR3 contains 13 residues. Genomic DNA constituted the template upon which TCR beta VDJ and CDR3 profiling was performed. TCRdb used MiXCR to reprocess the reads, holding one entry per CDR3 protein. Counted here are around 500,000 distinct CDR3 sequences, about a third occurring once; the ten biggest clones make up 0.82%. This clonotype was seen many times. Patients chosen for sequencing had shown CD8+CD57+ cell expansion by flow cytometry. With no exception, the patients had severe acquired aplastic anemia.

The V gene is TRBV19, the J gene TRBJ2-3; D remains unclear. This receptor was taken from a human donor with aplastic anemia. Material: sorted CD4+, CD8+, or CD8+CD57+ T cells (not recorded which) from PBMCs. CDR3 sequence reads: CASSTSSTDTQYF. The CDR3 coding sequence is TGTGCCAGTAGCACTTCTAGCACAGATACGCAGTATTTT.